The sequence of this TCR beta chain was determined in a study of naive and memory T cell subsets. Whole-study findings and limits: Findings for naive and memory subsets could not be checked against ground truth.

V lost 5 bases to trimming and J lost 11 bases, with 13 bases between them. This CDR3 contains 12 residues. Looked up from germline, CDR1 is SGHTA and CDR2 is FQGTGA. An equimolar mix of two oligonucleotides served as the beta constant-region primer for TRBC1 and TRBC2. MiXCR, applied by TCRdb to the UMI-ligation and nested PCR reads, yields one record per CDR3 protein. The sample lists around 90,000 distinct CDR3 sequences, approximately 6.5% occurring once. Regarding this clonotype: Its target is not known.

The sequenced material came from central memory CD4+ T cells from blood. The source of this sequence is a human donor in good health. This rearrangement joins TRBV7-3 to TRBJ2-1; D possibly uses TRBD1 or TRBD2 (6 bases each). The DNA of the CDR3 is TGTGCCAGCAGCGCCCCGGGGGCAAAGCAGTTCTTC. Translating it yields CASSAPGAKQFF.